The entry below describes one TCR beta chain. With 5 bases clipped from V and 3 bases from J, the junction kept 7 bases outside the gene matches. This CDR3 has 15 amino acids. Germline V gene sequence: CDR1 LGHDT, CDR2 YNNKEL (reference sequence). The data derive from a study of blood T cell repertoires in COVID-19. About the study: The samples span acute and convalescent COVID-19 from the United States, Italy and Spain. T cells, B-cell-depleted T cells, or PBMCs supplied cDNA or gDNA.

Original processing methods: Counts of nucleated cells, estimated from reference gene primer amplification, were obtained. Profiled with immunoSEQ multiplex PCR; TCRdb holds only in-frame clones, not every one. That table furnishes V, J and clone size, whereas the DNA furnished D and trimming. The table shows over 350,000 clones, with approximately 90% occurring only once. Sequencing was carried out using peripheral blood. This receptor was taken from a woman in her 30s with acute or convalescent COVID-19. The genes are TRBV3-1 (or the pseudogene TRBV3-2) and TRBJ1-3, with 7 nucleotides matching TRBD1. The CDR3 DNA reads as TGTGCCAGCAGCAGTCACAGGGGTGGTGGAAACACCATATATTTT. Translated: CASSSHRGGGNTIYF.